A single sample is the source of the 3 T cell receptor beta chains below, sequenced in a study of response to subunit inactivated influenza vaccine. TCRdb itself ran the RT-PCR reads through MiXCR, one entry per CDR3 protein. Counted here are about 650,000 distinct CDR3 sequences, less than 15% occurring once; the ten biggest clones make up approximately 7.6%. This specimen was PBMCs from blood, taken 14 to 15 days before vaccination. Receptor source: a man aged 50 or older who received an inactivated influenza vaccine.

V and J are TRBV7-9 and TRBJ2-7; D perhaps matches TRBD2 (6 bases). The germline CDR1 and CDR2 sequences are SEHNR and FQNEAQ (reference sequence). V lost 4 bases to trimming and J lost 4 bases, with 20 bases between them. The CDR3 is 16 amino acids. The CDR3 is CASSSPGGARGYEQYF. The CDR3 DNA reads as TGTGCCAGCAGCTCACCTGGCGGGGCCCGTGGTTACGAGCAGTACTTC. Looking up the rest from reference TRBV7-9 and TRBJ2-7 gives the full variable domain: DTGVSQNPRHKITKRGQNVTFRCDPISEHNRLYWYRQTLGQGPEFLTYFQNEAQLEKSRLLSDRFSAERPKGSFSTLEIQRTEQGDSAMYLCASSSPGGARGYEQYFGPGTRLTVT.

This chain connects TRBV12-3 or TRBV12-4 to TRBJ2-7; TRBD2 aligns across 12 bases. The CDR3 runs 16 residues. V trimming: 6 bases; J trimming: 4 bases; junction bases outside the gene matches: 10. The CDR3 DNA is TGTGCCAGCAGCTGGGGACTAGCGGGTGTCAATTACGAGCAGTACTTC. Protein sequence: CASSWGLAGVNYEQYF.

This clonotype has a handful of counts. The chain joins TRBV27 to TRBJ2-1; D is perhaps TRBD1 (6 bases). The V and J ends lost 5 bases and 0 bases respectively, with 8 bases between them. CDR1 is MNHEY, CDR2 SMNVEV, per germline (reference sequence). The CDR3 covers 14 residues. The chain's CDR3 is CASSKDSSYNEQFF. The CDR3 coding sequence is TGTGCCAGCAGTAAGGACAGCTCCTACAATGAGCAGTTCTTC.